This T cell receptor (beta chain) was captured in a study of shared clonotypes between healthy human individuals. Trimming took 7 bases from V and 11 from J, leaving 15 bases between them. Germline-derived CDR1 and CDR2 are MNHNY and SVGAGI (reference sequence). The CDR3 length is 13 residues. Assay: immunoSEQ multiplex PCR; the TCRdb copy retains only in-frame clones and omits some. Among 2,500,000 or so clones listed, just under 95% were seen once. The chain recombines TRBV6-6 with TRBJ1-6; possible D gene TRBD1, 5 bases. Sequencing was carried out using naive CD4+ T cells from PBMCs. Subset: CD45RA+ positively selected. The sequence came from a man aged 18-30 years in good health. Some clones in this sample may be carry-over from other donors' samples. In nucleotides, the CDR3 is TGTGCCAGCACGGAGGGGTTGGGGCCACCCCTCCACTTT. It is translated as CASTEGLGPPLHF.